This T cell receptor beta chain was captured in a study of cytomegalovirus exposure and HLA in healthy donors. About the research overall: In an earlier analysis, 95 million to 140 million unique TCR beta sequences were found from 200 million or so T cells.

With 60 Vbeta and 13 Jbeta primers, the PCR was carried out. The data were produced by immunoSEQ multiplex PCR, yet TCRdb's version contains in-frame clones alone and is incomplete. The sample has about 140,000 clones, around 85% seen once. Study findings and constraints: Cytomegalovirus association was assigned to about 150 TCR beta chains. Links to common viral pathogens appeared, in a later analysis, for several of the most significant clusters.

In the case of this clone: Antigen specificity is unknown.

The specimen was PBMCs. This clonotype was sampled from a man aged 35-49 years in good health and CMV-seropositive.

CDR3 in DNA: TGTGCCAGTAGTATTTCGGGTAGCAATCAGCCCCAGCATTTT. This encodes CASSISGSNQPQHF. The rearrangement joins TRBV19 to TRBJ1-5, with D unresolved. The length of the CDR3 is 14 residues. Germline CDR1 LNHDA, CDR2 SQIVND (reference sequence). The V and J ends lost 3 bases and 0 bases respectively, with 6 bases between them.